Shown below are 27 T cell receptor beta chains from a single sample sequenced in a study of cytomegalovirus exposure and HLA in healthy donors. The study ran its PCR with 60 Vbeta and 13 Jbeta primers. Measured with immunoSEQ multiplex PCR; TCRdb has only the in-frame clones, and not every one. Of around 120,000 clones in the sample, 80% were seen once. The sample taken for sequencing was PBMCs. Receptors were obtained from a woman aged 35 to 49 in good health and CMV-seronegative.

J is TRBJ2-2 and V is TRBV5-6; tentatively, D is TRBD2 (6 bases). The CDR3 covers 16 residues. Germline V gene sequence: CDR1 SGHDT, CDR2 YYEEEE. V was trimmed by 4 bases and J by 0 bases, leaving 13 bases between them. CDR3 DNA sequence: TGTGCCAGCAGCCCGGGACTTCCCTCGAACACCGGGGAGCTGTTTTTT. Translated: CASSPGLPSNTGELFF.

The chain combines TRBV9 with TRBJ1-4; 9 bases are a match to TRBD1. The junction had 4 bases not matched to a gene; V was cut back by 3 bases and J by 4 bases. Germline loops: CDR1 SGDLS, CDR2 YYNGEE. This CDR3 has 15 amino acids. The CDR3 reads CASSAGTGYNEKLFF. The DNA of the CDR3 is TGTGCCAGCAGCGCCGGGACAGGGTATAATGAAAAACTGTTTTTT.

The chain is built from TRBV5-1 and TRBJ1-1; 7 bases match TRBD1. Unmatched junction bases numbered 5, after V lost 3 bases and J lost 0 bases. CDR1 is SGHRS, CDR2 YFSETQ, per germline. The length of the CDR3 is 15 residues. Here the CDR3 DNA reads TGCGCCAGCAGCTCCTCGACAGGGTTGAACACTGAAGCTTTCTTT. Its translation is CASSSSTGLNTEAFF.

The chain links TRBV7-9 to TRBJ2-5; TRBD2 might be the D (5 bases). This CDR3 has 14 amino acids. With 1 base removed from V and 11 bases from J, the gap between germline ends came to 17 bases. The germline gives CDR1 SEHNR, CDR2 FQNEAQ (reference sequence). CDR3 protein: CASSLEARSTGQYF. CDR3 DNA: TGTGCCAGCAGCTTAGAGGCCCGGTCCACGGGGCAGTACTTC.

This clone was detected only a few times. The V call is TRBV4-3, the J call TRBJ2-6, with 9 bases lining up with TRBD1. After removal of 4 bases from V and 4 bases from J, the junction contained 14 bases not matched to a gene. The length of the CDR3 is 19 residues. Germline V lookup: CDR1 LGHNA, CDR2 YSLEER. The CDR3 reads CASSPGGHRGRAGANVLTF. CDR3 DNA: TGCGCCAGCAGCCCCGGAGGGCACAGGGGGCGGGCCGGGGCCAACGTCCTGACTTTC.

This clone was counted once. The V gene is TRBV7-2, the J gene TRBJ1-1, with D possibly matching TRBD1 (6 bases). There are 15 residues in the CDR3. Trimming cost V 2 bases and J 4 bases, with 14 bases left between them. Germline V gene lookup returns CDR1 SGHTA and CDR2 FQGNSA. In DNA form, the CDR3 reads TGTGCCAGCAGCTTAATGCAGCTCAGGGGCACTGAAGCTTTCTTT. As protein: CASSLMQLRGTEAFF. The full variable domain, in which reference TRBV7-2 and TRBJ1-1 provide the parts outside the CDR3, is GAGVSQSPSNKVTEKGKDVELRCDPISGHTALYWYRQSLGQGLEFLIYFQGNSAPDKSGLPSDRFSAERTGGSVSTLTIQRTQQEDSAVYLCASSLMQLRGTEAFFGQGTRLTVV.

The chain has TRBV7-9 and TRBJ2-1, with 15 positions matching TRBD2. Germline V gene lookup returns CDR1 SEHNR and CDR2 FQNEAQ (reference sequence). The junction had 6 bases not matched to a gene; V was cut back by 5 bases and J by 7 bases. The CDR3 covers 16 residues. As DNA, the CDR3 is TGTGCCAGCAGCACCGGGACTAGCGGGGGGCATAATGAGCAGTTCTTC. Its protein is CASSTGTSGGHNEQFF.

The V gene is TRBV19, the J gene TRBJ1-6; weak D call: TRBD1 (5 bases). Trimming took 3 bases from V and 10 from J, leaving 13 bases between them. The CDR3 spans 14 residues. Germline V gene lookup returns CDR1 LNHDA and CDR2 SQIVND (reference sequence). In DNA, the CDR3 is TGTGCCAGTAGTATTGGGGGGTTAGGGTCACCCCTCCACTTT. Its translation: CASSIGGLGSPLHF. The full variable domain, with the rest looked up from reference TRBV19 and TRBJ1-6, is DGGITQSPKYLFRKEGQNVTLSCEQNLNHDAMYWYRQDPGQGLRLIYYSQIVNDFQKGDIAEGYSVSREKKESFPLTVTSAQKNPTAFYLCASSIGGLGSPLHFGNGTRLTVT.

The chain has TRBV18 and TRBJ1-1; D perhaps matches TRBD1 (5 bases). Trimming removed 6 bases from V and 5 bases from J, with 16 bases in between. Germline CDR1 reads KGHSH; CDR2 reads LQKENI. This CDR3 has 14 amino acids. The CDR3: CASSFGGGRTEAFF. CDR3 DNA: TGTGCCAGCTCCTTCGGCGGGGGTCGGACTGAAGCTTTCTTT.

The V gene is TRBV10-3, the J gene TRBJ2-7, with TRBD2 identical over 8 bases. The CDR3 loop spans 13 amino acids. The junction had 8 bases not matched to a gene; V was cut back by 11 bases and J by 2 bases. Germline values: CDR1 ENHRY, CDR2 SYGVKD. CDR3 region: CASSGTSPYEQYF. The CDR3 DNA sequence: TGTGCCTCATCGGGGACTAGTCCCTACGAGCAGTACTTC.

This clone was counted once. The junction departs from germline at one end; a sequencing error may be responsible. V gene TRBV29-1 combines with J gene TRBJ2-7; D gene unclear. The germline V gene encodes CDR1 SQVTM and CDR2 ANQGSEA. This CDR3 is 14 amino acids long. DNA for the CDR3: TGCAGCGTTGAAATGGCGCCAGGCTCCTCCGAGCAGTACTTC. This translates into CSVEMAPGSSEQYF.

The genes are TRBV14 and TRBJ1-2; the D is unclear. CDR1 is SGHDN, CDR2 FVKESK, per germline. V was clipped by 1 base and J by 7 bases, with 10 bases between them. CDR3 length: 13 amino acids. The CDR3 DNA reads TGTGCCAGCAGCCAAGTCGGAGGGTGTGGCTACACCTTC. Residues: CASSQVGGCGYTF. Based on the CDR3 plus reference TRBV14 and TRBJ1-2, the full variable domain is EAGVTQFPSHSVIEKGQTVTLRCDPISGHDNLYWYRRVMGKEIKFLLHFVKESKQDESGMPNNRFLAERTGGTYSTLKVQPAELEDSGVYFCASSQVGGCGYTFGSGTRLTVV.

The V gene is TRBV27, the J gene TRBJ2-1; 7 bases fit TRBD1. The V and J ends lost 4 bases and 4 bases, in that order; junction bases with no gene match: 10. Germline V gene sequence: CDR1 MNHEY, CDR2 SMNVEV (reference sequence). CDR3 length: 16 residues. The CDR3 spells CASSSLTGKLYNEQFF. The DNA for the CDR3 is TGTGCCAGCAGTTCCCTGACAGGGAAATTATACAATGAGCAGTTCTTC.

DNA for the CDR3: TGTGCCAGCAGCGCCGGACAGGGGAGCTCCTACGAGCAGTACTTC. Its protein product is CASSAGQGSSYEQYF. The V and J genes are TRBV13 and TRBJ2-7; 9 nucleotides agree with TRBD1. The CDR3 runs to 15 residues. Germline V lookup: CDR1 PRHDT, CDR2 FYEKMQ (reference sequence). Trimming at V came to 5 bases and at J to 0 bases, leaving 5 bases not matched to a gene. The full variable domain, completed using reference TRBV13 and TRBJ2-7, is AAGVIQSPRHLIKEKRETATLKCYPIPRHDTVYWYQQGPGQDPQFLISFYEKMQSDKGSIPDRFSAQQFSDYHSELNMSSLELGDSALYFCASSAGQGSSYEQYFGPGTRLTVT.

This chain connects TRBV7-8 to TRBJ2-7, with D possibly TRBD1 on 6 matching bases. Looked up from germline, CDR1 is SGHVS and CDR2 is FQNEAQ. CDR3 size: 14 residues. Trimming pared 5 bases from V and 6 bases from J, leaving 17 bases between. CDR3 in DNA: TGTGCCAGCAGCCCAGAATATCTAGGGGGCGAGCAGTACTTC. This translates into CASSPEYLGGEQYF.

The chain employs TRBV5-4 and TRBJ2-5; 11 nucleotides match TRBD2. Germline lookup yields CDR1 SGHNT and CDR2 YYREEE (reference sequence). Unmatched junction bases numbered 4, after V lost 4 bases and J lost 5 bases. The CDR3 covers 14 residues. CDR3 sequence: CASSPGLAAETQYF. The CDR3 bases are TGTGCCAGCAGCCCGGGACTAGCGGCGGAGACCCAGTACTTC.

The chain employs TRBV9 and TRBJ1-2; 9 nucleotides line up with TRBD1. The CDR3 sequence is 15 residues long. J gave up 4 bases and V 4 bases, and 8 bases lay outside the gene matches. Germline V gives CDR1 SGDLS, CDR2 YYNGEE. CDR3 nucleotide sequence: TGTGCCAGCAGCTTCACGGACAGGGGTGGCTATGGCTACACCTTC. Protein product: CASSFTDRGGYGYTF.

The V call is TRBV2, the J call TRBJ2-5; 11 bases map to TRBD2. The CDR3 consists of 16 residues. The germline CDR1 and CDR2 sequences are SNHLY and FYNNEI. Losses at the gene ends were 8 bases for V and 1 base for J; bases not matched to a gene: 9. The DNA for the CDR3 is TGTGCCAGCTCCCCCGGGACTAGCGGCCTCCAAGAGACCCAGTACTTC. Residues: CASSPGTSGLQETQYF.

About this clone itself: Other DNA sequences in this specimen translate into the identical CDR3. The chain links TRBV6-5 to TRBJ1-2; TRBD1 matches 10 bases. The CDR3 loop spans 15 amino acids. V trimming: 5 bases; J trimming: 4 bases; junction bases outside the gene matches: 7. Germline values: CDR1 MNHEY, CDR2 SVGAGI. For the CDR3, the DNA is TGTGCCAGCAGTACAAGGACAGGGGGTAGCTATGGCTACACCTTC. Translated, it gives CASSTRTGGSYGYTF.

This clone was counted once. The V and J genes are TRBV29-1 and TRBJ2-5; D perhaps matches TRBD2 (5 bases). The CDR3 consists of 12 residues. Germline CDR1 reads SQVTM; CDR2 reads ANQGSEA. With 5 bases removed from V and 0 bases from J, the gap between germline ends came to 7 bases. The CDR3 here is CSVREYQETQYF. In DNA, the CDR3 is TGCAGCGTTAGGGAGTACCAAGAGACCCAGTACTTC.

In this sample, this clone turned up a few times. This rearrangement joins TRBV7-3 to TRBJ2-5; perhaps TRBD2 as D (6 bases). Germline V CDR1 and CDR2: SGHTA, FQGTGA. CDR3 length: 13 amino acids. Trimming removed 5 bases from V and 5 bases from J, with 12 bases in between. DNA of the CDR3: TGTGCCAGCAGCCCCGGAGGGAGGGAGACCCAGTACTTC. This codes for CASSPGGRETQYF. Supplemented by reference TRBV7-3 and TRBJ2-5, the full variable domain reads GAGVSQTPSNKVTEKGKYVELRCDPISGHTALYWYRQSLGQGPEFLIYFQGTGAADDSGLPNDRFFAVRPEGSVSTLKIQRTERGDSAVYLCASSPGGRETQYFGPGTRLLVL.

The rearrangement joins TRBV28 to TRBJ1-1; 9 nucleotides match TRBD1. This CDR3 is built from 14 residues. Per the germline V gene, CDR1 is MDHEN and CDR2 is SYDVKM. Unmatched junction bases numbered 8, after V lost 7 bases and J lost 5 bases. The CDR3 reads CASTGGQGLTEAFF. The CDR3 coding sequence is TGTGCCAGCACCGGGGGACAGGGTTTAACTGAAGCTTTCTTT.

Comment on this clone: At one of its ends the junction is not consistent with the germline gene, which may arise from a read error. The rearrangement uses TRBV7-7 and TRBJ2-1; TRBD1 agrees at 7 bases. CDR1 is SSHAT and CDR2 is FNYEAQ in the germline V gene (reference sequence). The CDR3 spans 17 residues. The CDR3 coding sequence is TGTGCTAGCAGCTTAAGGACAGGCCCAGTGGACAGTGGAGAGCAGTTCTTC. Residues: CASSLRTGPVDSGEQFF.

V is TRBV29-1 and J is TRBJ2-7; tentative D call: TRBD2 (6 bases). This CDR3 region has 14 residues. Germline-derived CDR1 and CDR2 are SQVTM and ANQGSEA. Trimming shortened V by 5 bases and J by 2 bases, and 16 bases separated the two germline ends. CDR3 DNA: TGCAGCGTTAAAATCAGCCGCGGGGCCTACGAGCAGTACTTC. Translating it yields CSVKISRGAYEQYF.

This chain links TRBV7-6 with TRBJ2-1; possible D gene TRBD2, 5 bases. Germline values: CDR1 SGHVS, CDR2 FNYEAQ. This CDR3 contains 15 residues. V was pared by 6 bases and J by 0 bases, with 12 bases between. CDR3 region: CASSTTSSSYNEQFF. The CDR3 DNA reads TGTGCCAGCAGTACAACTAGTAGCTCCTACAATGAGCAGTTCTTC.

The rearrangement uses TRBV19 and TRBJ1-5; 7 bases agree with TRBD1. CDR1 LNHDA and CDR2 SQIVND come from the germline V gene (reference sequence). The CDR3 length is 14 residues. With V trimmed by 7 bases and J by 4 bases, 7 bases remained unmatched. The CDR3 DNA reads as TGTGCCAGTATTGGAGGGGGCCTAAATCAGCCCCAGCATTTT. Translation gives CASIGGGLNQPQHF. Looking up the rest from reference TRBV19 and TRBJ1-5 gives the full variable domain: DGGITQSPKYLFRKEGQNVTLSCEQNLNHDAMYWYRQDPGQGLRLIYYSQIVNDFQKGDIAEGYSVSREKKESFPLTVTSAQKNPTAFYLCASIGGGLNQPQHFGDGTRLSIL.

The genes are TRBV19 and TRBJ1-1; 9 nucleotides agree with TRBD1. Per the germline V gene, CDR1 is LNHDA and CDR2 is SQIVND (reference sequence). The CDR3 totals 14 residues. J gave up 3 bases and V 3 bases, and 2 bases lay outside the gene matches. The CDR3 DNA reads TGTGCCAGTAGTATCGACAGGGGGTACACTGAAGCTTTCTTT. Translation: CASSIDRGYTEAFF. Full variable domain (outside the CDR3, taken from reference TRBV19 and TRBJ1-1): DGGITQSPKYLFRKEGQNVTLSCEQNLNHDAMYWYRQDPGQGLRLIYYSQIVNDFQKGDIAEGYSVSREKKESFPLTVTSAQKNPTAFYLCASSIDRGYTEAFFGQGTRLTVV.